What follows is one TCR beta chain and its context. Antigen: not known. A multiplex PCR was run with 60 Vbeta primers and 13 Jbeta primers. Data came from immunoSEQ multiplex PCR; TCRdb stores just in-frame clones and leaves some out. This table has around 200,000 clones, about 80% appearing once. The CDR3 runs to 15 residues. V lost 0 bases and J lost 4, with 13 bases in between. CDR1 is GTSNPN and CDR2 is SVGIG in the germline V gene (reference sequence). The data stem from a study of cytomegalovirus exposure and HLA in healthy donors. Points from the study as a whole: In vitro experiments confirmed that three CMV-associated chains were specific for CMV antigens. Researchers left out some V segments, among them TRBV6-2 and TRBV6-3, as indistinguishable. Later, an analysis showed that TCR beta chains associated with HLA were more clonally expanded than others that were equally common. The study flagged approximately 180 TCR beta chains as cytomegalovirus-associated.

This clonotype was sampled from a woman aged 45-59 years in good health and CMV-seropositive. This chain links TRBV30 with TRBJ1-5; D not resolved. Sequencing used PBMCs. The CDR3 here is CAWSVMGSGNQPQHF. The CDR3, as DNA: TGTGCCTGGAGTGTAATGGGGAGTGGGAATCAGCCCCAGCATTTT.